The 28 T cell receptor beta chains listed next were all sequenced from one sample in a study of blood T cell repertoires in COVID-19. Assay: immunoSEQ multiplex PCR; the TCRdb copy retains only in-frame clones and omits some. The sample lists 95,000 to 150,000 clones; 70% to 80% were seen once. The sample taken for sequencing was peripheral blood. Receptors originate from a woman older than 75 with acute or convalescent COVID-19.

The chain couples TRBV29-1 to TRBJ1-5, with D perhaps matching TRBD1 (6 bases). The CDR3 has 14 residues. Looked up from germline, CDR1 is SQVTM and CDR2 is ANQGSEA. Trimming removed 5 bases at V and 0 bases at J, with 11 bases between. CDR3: CSVTTGNSNQPQHF. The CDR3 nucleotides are TGCAGCGTTACTACAGGGAATAGCAATCAGCCCCAGCATTTT.

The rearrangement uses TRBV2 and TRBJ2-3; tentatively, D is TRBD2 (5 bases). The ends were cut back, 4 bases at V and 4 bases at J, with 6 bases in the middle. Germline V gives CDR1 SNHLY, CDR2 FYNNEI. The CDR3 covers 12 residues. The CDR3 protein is CASSVGADTQYF. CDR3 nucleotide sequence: TGTGCCAGCAGTGTGGGAGCAGATACGCAGTATTTT.

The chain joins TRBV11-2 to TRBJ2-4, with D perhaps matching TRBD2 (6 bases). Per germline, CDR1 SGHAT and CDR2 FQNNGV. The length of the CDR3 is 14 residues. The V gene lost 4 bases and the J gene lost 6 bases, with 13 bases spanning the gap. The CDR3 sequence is CASSSGLFGNIQYF. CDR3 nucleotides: TGTGCCAGCAGCTCGGGACTGTTCGGAAACATTCAGTACTTC. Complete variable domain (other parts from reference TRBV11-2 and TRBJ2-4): EAGVAQSPRYKIIEKRQSVAFWCNPISGHATLYWYQQILGQGPKLLIQFQNNGVVDDSQLPKDRFSAERLKGVDSTLKIQPAKLEDSAVYLCASSSGLFGNIQYFGAGTRLSVL.

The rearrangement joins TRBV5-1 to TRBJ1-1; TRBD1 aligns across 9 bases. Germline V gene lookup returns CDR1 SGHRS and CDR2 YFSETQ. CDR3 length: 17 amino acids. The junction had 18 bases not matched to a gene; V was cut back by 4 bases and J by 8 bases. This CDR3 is CASSVQTGGVLGTEAFF. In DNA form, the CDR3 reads TGCGCCAGCAGCGTACAAACAGGGGGCGTTTTGGGAACAGAAGCTTTCTTT.

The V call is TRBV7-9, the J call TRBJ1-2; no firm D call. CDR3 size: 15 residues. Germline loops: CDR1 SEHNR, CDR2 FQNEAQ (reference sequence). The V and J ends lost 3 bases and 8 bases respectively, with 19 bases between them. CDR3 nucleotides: TGTGCCAGCAGCTTCGCAGATGGAGAACTGAACGGCTACACCTTC. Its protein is CASSFADGELNGYTF.

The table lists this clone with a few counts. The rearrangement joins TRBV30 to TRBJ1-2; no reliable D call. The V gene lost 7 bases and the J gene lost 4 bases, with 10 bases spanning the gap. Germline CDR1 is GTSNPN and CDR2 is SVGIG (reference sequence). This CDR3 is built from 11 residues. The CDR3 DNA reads TGTGCCTTTCAGCGGGGCTATGGCTACACCTTC. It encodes CAFQRGYGYTF.

This CDR3 is CASSFEGGTAAFYGYTF. Here the CDR3 DNA reads TGTGCCAGCAGTTTTGAGGGGGGGACGGCAGCCTTCTATGGCTACACCTTC. This rearrangement joins TRBV27 to TRBJ1-2, with D maybe TRBD1 (6 bases). Germline V gives CDR1 MNHEY, CDR2 SMNVEV (reference sequence). There are 17 residues in the CDR3. Trimming cost V 3 bases and J 4 bases, with 21 bases left between them.

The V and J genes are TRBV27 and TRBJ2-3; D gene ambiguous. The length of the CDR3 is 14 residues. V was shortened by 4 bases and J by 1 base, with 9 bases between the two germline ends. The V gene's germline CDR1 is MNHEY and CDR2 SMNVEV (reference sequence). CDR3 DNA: TGTGCCAGCAGTTGGGCTGTGGGCACAGATACGCAGTATTTT. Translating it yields CASSWAVGTDTQYF.

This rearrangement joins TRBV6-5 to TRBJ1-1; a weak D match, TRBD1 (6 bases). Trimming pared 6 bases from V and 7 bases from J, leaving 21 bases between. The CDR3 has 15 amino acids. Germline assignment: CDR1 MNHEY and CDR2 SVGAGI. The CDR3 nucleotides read TGTGCCAGCAGCCTGGACAGCCCTACAAGGAGTGAAGCTTTCTTT. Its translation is CASSLDSPTRSEAFF.

The CDR3 spells CASSPRTGLNTEAFF. In DNA form, the CDR3 reads TGTGCCAGCAGCCCAAGGACAGGGTTGAACACTGAAGCTTTCTTT. The chain combines TRBV11-2 with TRBJ1-1; TRBD1 matches 8 bases. The CDR3 is made up of 15 amino acids. Trimming took 5 bases from V and 0 from J; bases not matched to a gene: 5. The germline V gene encodes CDR1 SGHAT and CDR2 FQNNGV.

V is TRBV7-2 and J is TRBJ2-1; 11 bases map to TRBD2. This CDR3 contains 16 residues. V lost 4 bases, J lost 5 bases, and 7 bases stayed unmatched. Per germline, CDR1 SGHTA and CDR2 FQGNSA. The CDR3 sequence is CASSSLGLAGDNEQFF. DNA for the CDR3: TGTGCCAGCAGCTCCCTTGGACTAGCGGGTGACAATGAGCAGTTCTTC.

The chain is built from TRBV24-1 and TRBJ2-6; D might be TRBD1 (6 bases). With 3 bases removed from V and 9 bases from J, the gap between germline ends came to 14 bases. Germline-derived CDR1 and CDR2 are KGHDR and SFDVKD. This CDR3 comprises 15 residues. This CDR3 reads CATSDHQDSFNVLTF. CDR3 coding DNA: TGTGCCACCAGTGATCACCAGGACAGCTTCAACGTCCTGACTTTC.

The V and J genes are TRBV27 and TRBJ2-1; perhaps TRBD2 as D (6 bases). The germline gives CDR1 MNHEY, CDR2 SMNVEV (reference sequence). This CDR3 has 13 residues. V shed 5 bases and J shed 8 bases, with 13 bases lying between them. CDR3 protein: CASSRLVSDEQFF. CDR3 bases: TGTGCCAGCAGTAGACTAGTTTCGGATGAGCAGTTCTTC.

CDR3 loop: CASSLVSTGAGLTNEQFF. DNA of the CDR3: TGTGCCAGCAGCTTGGTGTCGACAGGGGCAGGTCTAACAAATGAGCAGTTCTTC. This sequence joins TRBV5-5 and TRBJ2-1, with 8 bases fitting TRBD1. The CDR3 consists of 18 residues. The V gene's germline CDR1 is SGHKS and CDR2 YYEKEE (reference sequence). J lost 7 bases, V lost 0 bases, and 15 bases had no gene match.

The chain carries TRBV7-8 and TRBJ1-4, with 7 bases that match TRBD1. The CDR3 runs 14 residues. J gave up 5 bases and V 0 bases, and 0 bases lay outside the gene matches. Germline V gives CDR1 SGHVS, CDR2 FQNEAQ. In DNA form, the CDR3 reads TGTGCCAGCAGCTTAGCGGACAGGAATGAAAAACTGTTTTTT. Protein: CASSLADRNEKLFF.

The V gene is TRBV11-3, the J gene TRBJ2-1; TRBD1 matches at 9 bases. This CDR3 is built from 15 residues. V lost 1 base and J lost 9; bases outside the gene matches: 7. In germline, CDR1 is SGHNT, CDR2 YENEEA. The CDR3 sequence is CASSLAPDRGSEQFF. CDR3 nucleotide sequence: TGTGCCAGCAGCTTAGCCCCGGACAGGGGTAGTGAGCAGTTCTTC.

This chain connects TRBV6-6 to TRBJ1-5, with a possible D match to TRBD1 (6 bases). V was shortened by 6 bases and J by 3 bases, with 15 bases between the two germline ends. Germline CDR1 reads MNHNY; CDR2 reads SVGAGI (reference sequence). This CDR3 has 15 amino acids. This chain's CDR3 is CASSQSTGNNQPQHF. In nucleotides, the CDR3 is TGTGCCAGCAGCCAATCAACAGGGAACAATCAGCCCCAGCATTTT.

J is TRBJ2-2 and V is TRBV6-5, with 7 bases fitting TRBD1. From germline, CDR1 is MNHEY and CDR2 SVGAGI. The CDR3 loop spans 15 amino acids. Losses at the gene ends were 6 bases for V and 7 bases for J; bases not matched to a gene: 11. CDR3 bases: TGTGCCAGCAGCTCGACAGGGTTCGACGGCGGGGAGCTGTTTTTT. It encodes CASSSTGFDGGELFF.

In nucleotides, the CDR3 is TGTGCCTGGGATCGACAGGGGTTCGACGAGCAGTACTTC. Encoded protein: CAWDRQGFDEQYF. The rearrangement uses TRBV30 and TRBJ2-7, with TRBD1 matching 8 bases. The CDR3 covers 13 residues. V lost 5 bases, J lost 5 bases, and 8 bases stayed unmatched. Germline loops: CDR1 GTSNPN, CDR2 SVGIG (reference sequence).

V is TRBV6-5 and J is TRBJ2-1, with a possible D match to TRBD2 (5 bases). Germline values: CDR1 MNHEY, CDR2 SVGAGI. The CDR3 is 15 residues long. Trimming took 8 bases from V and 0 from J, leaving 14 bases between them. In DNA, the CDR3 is TGTGCCAGCCAAAAAGCGGAAAGCTCCTACAATGAGCAGTTCTTC. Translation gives CASQKAESSYNEQFF.

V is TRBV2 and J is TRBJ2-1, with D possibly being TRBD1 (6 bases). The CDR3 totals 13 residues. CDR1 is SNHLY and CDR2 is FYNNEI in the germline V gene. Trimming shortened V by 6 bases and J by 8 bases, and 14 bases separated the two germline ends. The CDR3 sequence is CASSFTGLDEQFF. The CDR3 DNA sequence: TGTGCCAGCAGCTTCACAGGGTTGGATGAGCAGTTCTTC.

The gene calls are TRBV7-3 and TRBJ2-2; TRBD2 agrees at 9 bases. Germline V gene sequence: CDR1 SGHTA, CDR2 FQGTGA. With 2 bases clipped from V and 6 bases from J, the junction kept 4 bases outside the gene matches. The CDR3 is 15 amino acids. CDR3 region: CASSLQVAGAGELFF. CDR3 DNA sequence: TGTGCCAGCAGCTTACAGGTAGCGGGAGCCGGGGAGCTGTTTTTT.

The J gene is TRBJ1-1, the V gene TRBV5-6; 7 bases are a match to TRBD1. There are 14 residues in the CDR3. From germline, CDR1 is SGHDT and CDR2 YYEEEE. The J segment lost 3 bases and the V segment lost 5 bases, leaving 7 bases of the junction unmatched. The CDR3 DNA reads TGTGCCAGCAGTACTGACAGGGAACACACTGAAGCTTTCTTT. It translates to CASSTDREHTEAFF.

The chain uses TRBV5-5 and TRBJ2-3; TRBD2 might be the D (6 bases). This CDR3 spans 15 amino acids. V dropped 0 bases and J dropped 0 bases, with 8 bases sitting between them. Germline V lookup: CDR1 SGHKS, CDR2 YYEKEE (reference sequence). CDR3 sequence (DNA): TGTGCCAGCAGCTTGGACGGGGGAAGCACAGATACGCAGTATTTT. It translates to CASSLDGGSTDTQYF.

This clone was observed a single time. The CDR3 DNA sequence: TGCAGCGTTGGGCAGGGGGTGGGTCAGCCCCAGCATTTT. This translates into CSVGQGVGQPQHF. The rearrangement uses TRBV29-1 and TRBJ1-5, with 7 nucleotides matching TRBD1. Trimming took 4 bases from V and 6 from J; bases not matched to a gene: 6. CDR3 size: 13 residues. The germline CDR1 and CDR2 sequences are SQVTM and ANQGSEA.

The CDR3 DNA follows: TGTGCCAGCACTCGAACCGGGACAGACAGATTTTACGAGCAGTACTTC. Translated, it gives CASTRTGTDRFYEQYF. This chain uses TRBV11-3 with TRBJ2-7, with 7 bases aligning to TRBD1. CDR1 is SGHNT, CDR2 YENEEA, per germline. The length of the CDR3 is 16 residues. Trimming took 7 bases from V and 4 from J; bases not matched to a gene: 16.

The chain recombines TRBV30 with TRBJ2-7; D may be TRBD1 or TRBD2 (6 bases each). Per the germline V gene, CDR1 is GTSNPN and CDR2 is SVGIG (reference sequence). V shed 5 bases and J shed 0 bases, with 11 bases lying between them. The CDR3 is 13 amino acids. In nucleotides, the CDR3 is TGTGCCTGGGGACAGCGGGTCTCCTACGAGCAGTACTTC. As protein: CAWGQRVSYEQYF.

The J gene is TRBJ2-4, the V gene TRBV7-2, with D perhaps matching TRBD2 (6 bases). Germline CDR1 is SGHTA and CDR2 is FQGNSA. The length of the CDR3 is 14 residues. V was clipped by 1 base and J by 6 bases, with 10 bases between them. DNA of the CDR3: TGTGCCAGCAGCTTAGGGGTCGGGAGAAACATTCAGTACTTC. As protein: CASSLGVGRNIQYF.